Below, 8 T cell receptor beta chains from the same sample are listed, as sequenced in a study of cytomegalovirus exposure and HLA in healthy donors (TCRdb year 2017). The library was generated by the immunoSEQ multiplex PCR assay. Entries here come from immuneACCESS through TCRdb and include only in-frame sequences with V and J called. Some clones fail to appear in such tables; in the studies checked, an unresolved V gene covers under half of the shortfall, and the cause of the remainder is unknown. The sample table shows about 120,000 clones, and 89% are seen once. The ten largest clones capture 1.1% of the sample. Sequencing was carried out using PBMCs. These receptors originate from a woman under 30 in good health and CMV-seronegative.

This sequence joins TRBV30 and TRBJ2-1, with TRBD2 as a possible D gene (5 bases). The CDR3 sequence is 13 residues long. V lost 0 bases and J 9 bases, leaving 12 bases between the germline ends. The germline gives CDR1 GTSNPN, CDR2 SVGIG (reference sequence). The CDR3, as DNA: TGTGCCTGGAGTGTACTTTCGGGGTTTGAGCAGTTCTTC. Its protein product is CAWSVLSGFEQFF.

V and J are TRBV5-4 and TRBJ1-1; tentatively, D is TRBD1 (6 bases). The CDR3 sequence is 14 residues long. V lost 4 bases, J lost 6 bases, and 16 bases lay in between. Germline V gene lookup returns CDR1 SGHNT and CDR2 YYREEE (reference sequence). The CDR3: CASSPGGGLPEAFF. The CDR3 DNA reads TGTGCCAGCAGCCCCGGGGGGGGGCTCCCTGAAGCTTTCTTT.

The chain combines TRBV10-1 with TRBJ2-5, with a possible D match to TRBD2 (6 bases). Germline values: CDR1 WNHNN, CDR2 SYGVQD (reference sequence). The V end was cut by 5 bases, the J end by 5 bases, with 12 bases between. CDR3 length equals 13 residues. This chain's CDR3 is CASSFQGGETQYF. CDR3 sequence (DNA): TGCGCCAGCAGTTTTCAGGGAGGCGAGACCCAGTACTTC.

The chain employs TRBV20-1 and TRBJ2-7; D may be TRBD2 (5 bases). Trimming removed 1 base from V and 7 bases from J, with 8 bases in between. The length of the CDR3 is 11 residues. Germline V gene sequence: CDR1 DFQATT, CDR2 SNEGSKA (reference sequence). CDR3 loop: CSARGGLEQYF. CDR3 sequence (DNA): TGCAGTGCTAGAGGCGGGCTTGAGCAGTACTTC.

The chain is built from TRBV7-6 and TRBJ1-3; 7 bases line up with TRBD1. J gave up 0 bases and V 4 bases, and 3 bases lay outside the gene matches. The CDR3 is made up of 15 amino acids. Germline V lookup: CDR1 SGHVS, CDR2 FNYEAQ. DNA of the CDR3: TGTGCCAGCAGCTCGGACAGGATCTCTGGAAACACCATATATTTT. Translation: CASSSDRISGNTIYF.

The rearrangement links TRBV6-1 to TRBJ1-2; TRBD1 matches at 8 bases. This CDR3 contains 15 residues. The V and J ends lost 3 bases and 0 bases, in that order; junction bases with no gene match: 3. Germline loops: CDR1 MNHNS, CDR2 SASEGT. CDR3 bases: TGTGCCAGCAGTGAGGGACAGGCCGCTAACTATGGCTACACCTTC. This encodes CASSEGQAANYGYTF.

The chain recombines TRBV30 with TRBJ1-5; no firm D call. Trimming took off 2 bases at V and 0 bases at J, with 8 bases between the two ends. CDR3 length: 14 residues. CDR1 is GTSNPN and CDR2 is SVGIG in the germline V gene (reference sequence). The CDR3 nucleotides are TGTGCCTGGAGTCCTTATAGTAGCAATCAGCCCCAGCATTTT. This encodes CAWSPYSSNQPQHF.

This clone occurred once. The chain carries TRBV27 and TRBJ1-2; TRBD1 might be the D (6 bases). V was pared by 6 bases and J by 4 bases, with 12 bases between. The CDR3 contains 13 residues. In germline, CDR1 is MNHEY, CDR2 SMNVEV (reference sequence). The CDR3 sequence is CASSRGSFYGYTF. CDR3 nucleotide sequence: TGTGCCAGCAGCAGGGGTTCCTTCTATGGCTACACCTTC.